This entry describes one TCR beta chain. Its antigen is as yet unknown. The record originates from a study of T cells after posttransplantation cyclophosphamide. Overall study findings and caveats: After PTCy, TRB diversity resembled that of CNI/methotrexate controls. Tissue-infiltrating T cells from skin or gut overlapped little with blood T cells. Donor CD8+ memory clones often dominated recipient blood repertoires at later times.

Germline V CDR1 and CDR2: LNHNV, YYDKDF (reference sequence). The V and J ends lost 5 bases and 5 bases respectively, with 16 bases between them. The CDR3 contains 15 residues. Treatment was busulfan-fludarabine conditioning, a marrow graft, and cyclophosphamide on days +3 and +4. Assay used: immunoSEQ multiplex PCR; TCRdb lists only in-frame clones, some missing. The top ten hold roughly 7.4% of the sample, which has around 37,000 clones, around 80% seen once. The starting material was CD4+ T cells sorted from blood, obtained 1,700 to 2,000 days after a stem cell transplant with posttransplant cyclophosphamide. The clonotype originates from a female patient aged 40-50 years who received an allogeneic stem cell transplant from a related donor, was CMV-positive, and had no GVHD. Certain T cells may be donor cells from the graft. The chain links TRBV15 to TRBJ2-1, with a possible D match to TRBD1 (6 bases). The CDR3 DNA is TGTGCCACCAGCGAGGGCCAGGGGTTTGACAATGAGCAGTTCTTC. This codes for CATSEGQGFDNEQFF.